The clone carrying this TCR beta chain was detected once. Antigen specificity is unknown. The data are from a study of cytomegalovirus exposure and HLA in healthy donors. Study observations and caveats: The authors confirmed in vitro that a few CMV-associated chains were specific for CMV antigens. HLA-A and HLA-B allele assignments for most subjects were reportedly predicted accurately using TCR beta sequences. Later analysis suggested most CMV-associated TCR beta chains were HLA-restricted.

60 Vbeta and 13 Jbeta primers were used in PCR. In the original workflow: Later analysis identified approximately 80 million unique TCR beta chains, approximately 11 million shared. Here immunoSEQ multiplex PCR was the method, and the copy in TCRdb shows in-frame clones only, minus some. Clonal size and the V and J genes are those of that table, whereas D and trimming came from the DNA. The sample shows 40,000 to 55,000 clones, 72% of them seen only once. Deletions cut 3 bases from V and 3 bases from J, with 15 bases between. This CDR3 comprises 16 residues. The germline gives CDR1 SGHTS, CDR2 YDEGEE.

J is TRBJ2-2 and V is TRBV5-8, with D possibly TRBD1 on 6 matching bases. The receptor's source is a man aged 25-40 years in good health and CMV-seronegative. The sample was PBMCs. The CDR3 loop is CASSWGRAADTGELFF. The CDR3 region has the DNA TGTGCCAGCAGCTGGGGGCGGGCGGCGGACACCGGGGAGCTGTTTTTT.